The entry below describes one TCR beta chain. Germline V gene data show CDR1 as SGDLS and CDR2 as YYNGEE. V was clipped by 1 base and J by 5 bases; unmatched bases: 9. The CDR3 runs to 15 residues. The method was immunoSEQ multiplex PCR; TCRdb's version includes in-frame clones alone and lacks a portion of them. The sample lists about 97,000 clones; 88% were seen once. This record belongs to a study of blood T cell repertoires in COVID-19. Sequenced: peripheral blood. This TCR came from a man aged 45-65 years with COVID-19, enrolled during active disease. The genes are TRBV9 and TRBJ2-7, with 7 bases fitting TRBD2. The CDR3, as DNA: TGTGCCAGCAGCGTACTGAGCGGGGTAGGCCACGAGCAGTACTTC. This encodes CASSVLSGVGHEQYF.